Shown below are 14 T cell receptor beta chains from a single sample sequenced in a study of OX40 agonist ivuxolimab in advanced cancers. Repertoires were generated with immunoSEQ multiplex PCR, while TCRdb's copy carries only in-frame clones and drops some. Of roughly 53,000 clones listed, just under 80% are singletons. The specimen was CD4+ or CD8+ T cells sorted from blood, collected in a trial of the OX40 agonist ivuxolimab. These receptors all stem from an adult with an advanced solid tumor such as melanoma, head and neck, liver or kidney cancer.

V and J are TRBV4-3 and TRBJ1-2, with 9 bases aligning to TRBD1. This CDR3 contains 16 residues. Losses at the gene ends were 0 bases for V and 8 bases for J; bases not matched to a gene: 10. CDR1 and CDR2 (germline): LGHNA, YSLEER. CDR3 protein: CASSQDPQGASWGYTF. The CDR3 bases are TGCGCCAGCAGCCAAGACCCACAGGGGGCGTCTTGGGGCTACACCTTC.

The CDR3 region is CASSQDPPGTTHTGELFF. CDR3 nucleotides: TGCGCCAGCAGCCAAGATCCCCCGGGGACCACCCACACCGGGGAGCTGTTTTTT. The V call is TRBV4-1, the J call TRBJ2-2, with D tentatively TRBD1 or TRBD2 (5 bases each). The ends were cut back, 0 bases at V and 3 bases at J, with 17 bases in the middle. Per germline, CDR1 MGHRA and CDR2 YSYEKL. The CDR3 loop spans 18 amino acids.

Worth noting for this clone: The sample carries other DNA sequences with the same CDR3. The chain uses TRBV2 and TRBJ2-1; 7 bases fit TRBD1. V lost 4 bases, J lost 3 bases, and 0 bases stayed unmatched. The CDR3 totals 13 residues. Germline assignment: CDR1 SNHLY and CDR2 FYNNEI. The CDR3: CASSGQGYNEQFF. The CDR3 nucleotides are TGTGCCAGCAGTGGACAGGGCTACAATGAGCAGTTCTTC.

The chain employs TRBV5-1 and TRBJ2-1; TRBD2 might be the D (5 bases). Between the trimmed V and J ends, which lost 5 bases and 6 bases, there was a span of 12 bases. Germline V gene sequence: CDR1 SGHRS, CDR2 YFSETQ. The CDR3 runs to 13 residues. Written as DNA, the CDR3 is TGCGCCAGCAGTTCGGACTCGCTCAATGAGCAGTTCTTC. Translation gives CASSSDSLNEQFF.

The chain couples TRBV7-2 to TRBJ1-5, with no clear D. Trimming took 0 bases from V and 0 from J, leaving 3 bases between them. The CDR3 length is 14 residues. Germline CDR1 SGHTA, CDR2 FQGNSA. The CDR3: CASSLAHSNQPQHF. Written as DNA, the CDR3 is TGTGCCAGCAGCTTAGCGCATAGCAATCAGCCCCAGCATTTT.

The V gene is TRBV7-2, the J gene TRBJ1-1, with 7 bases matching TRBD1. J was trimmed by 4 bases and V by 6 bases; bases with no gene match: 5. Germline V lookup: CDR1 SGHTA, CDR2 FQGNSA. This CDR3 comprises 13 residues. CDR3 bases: TGTGCCAGCAGTTCACAGGGGATCACTGAAGCTTTCTTT. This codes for CASSSQGITEAFF.

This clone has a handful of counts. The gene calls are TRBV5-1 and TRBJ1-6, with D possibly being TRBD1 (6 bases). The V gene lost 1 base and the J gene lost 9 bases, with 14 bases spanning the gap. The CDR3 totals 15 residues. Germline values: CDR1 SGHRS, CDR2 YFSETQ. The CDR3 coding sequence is TGCGCCAGCAGCTTGAATGGGGGGCTAGGTTCACCCCTCCACTTT. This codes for CASSLNGGLGSPLHF.

As DNA, the CDR3 is TGTGCCAGCTTCCGTACTCCGGGGGGCTATGGCTACACCTTC. This codes for CASFRTPGGYGYTF. The rearrangement joins TRBV6-6 to TRBJ1-2, with a tentative D call TRBD1 (5 bases). The CDR3 totals 14 residues. V dropped 8 bases and J dropped 4 bases, with 17 bases sitting between them. The germline V gene encodes CDR1 MNHNY and CDR2 SVGAGI (reference sequence).

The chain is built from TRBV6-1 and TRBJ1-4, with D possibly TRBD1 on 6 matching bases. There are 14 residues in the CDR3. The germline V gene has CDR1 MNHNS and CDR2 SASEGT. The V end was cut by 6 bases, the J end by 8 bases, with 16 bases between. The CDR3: CASRGQSLGEKLFF. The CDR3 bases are TGTGCCAGCAGAGGACAGTCGCTTGGCGAAAAACTGTTTTTT.

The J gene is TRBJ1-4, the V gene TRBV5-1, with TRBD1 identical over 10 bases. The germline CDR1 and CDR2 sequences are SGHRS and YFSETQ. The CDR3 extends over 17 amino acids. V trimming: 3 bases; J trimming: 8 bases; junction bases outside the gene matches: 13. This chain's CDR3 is CASSSPGQGFWGEKLFF. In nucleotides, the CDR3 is TGCGCCAGCAGCTCGCCGGGACAGGGGTTTTGGGGAGAAAAACTGTTTTTT.

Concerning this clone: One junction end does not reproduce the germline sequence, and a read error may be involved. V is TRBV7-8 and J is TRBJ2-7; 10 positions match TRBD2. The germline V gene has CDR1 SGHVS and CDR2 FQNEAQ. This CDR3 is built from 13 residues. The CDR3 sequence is CASSLAGVNEQYF. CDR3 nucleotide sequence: TGTGCCAGCAGCCTAGCGGGAGTAAATGAGCAGTACTTC.

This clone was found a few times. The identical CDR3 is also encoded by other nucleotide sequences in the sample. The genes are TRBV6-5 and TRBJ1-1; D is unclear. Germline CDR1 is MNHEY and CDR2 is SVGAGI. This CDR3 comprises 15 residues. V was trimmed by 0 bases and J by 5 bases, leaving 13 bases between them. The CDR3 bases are TGTGCCAGCAGTTACTCGAGAGGGCTCCAAACTGAAGCTTTCTTT. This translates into CASSYSRGLQTEAFF.

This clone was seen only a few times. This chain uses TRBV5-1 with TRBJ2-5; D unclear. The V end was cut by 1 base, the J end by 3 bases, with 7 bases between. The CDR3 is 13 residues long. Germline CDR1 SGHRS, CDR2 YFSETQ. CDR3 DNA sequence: TGCGCCAGCAGCTTGAGGGCAGAAGAGACCCAGTACTTC. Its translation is CASSLRAEETQYF.

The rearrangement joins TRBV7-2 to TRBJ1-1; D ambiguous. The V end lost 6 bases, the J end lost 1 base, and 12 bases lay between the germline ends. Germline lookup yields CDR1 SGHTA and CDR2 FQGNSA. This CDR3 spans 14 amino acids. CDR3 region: CASRPDNSNTEAFF. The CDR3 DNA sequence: TGTGCCAGCAGGCCCGACAACTCGAACACTGAAGCTTTCTTT.